This T cell receptor (beta chain) was identified during a study of shared clonotypes between healthy human individuals (TCRdb year 2020). In terms of the full investigation: The cohort comprised a couple of women and a few men aged 18 to 49 years. For each donor, CD4 naive and CD4 memory were each run on three plates, CD8 naive on two plates, and CD8 memory on one plate. The study deeply sequenced blood TCR repertoires of about 5 healthy adults to estimate repertoire size and the extent of clonotype sharing between individuals. To increase sequencing depth and limit assay-specific biases, different laboratories used diverse techniques to prepare libraries and sequence TCR repertoires. Leukapheresis yielded between about 0.94 and 10 billion PBMCs per donor.

Using the deep immunoSEQ assay, TCR CDR3 regions were amplified from genomic DNA by multiplex PCR. Extracted genomic DNA from each cell subset was spread evenly across all wells of several immunoSEQ 96-well plates, with each plate serving as a replicate. For sorted subsets, around 200 ng genomic DNA, equal to 25,000 to 35,000 T cell genomes, was loaded into each replicate PCR. The purified libraries were quantified using a Qubit 3.0 fluorometer, sized with a Bioanalyzer 2100, and then quantified again using the KAPA Library Quantification kit. Every immunoSEQ 96-well plate was sequenced on a dedicated single-read 150-cycle Illumina NextSeq 550 flow cell. The original pipeline was this. Because the immunoSEQ output included only junctional sequences and no quality scores, the filtering could not be the same as the filtering used for full-length reads. Sequences were annotated with PyIR, a Python wrapper for IgBLAST v1.9, using IMGT germline references to assign V/J genes and CDR3. Reads were removed for weak V/J assignments (E-value above 1e-6), missing CDR3, stop codons, out-of-frame junctions, or ambiguous translated residues. V3J clonotypes were defined as sequences sharing the same inferred V gene, J gene, and CDR3 amino acid sequence. Percentage overlap between repertoires was computed as shared unique clonotypes divided by the size of the smaller repertoire. Three approaches were used to assess repertoire richness: RTK rarefaction, the Chao1 estimator, and Recon v2.1 estimates of unobserved clonotypes. OLGA was used to compute generation probabilities for all TCRbeta clonotypes that the gDNA method yielded from a few donors. What TCRdb holds here is the immuneACCESS table cut down to in-frame rearrangements. Part of the clones is not present; checked against another copy, under half of the missing clones reflect an unresolved V gene, and the others are unexplained. V and J calls and clone size are copied from that table; D and trimming were computed from the DNA. For this sample the table gives about 2.1 million clones, of which about 93% were detected only once. Under 2% of the sample goes to the ten largest clones.

The study at large found these results: Naive subsets generally had larger estimated clonotype richness than memory subsets did. When a few donors were compared, the shared fraction of clonotypes was roughly 4.8% for naive CD4, over 3% for naive CD8, 2.3% for memory CD4, and 0.35% to 0.5% for memory CD8. Because the study included only a small number of donors, the genetic and exposure-history diversity represented was limited. Higher generation probabilities were observed for clonotypes shared by all four sorted-subset donors than for non-shared clonotypes. Sampling was restricted to blood, and TCR repertoires in tissues likely differ from the TCR repertoires found in blood. Even with the large sequencing depth, rarefaction of the sorted-subset datasets indicated that sequencing was incomplete. Pairwise subsampling indicated that sequencing depth was expected to affect the degree of clonotype sharing among donors.

CD8 naive samples were obtained by positive selection for CCR7 among CD45RO-negative cells, yielding a CD45RA+CCR7+ population from which TemRA cells were excluded. Donors were healthy HIV-negative adults with no recently reported acute infections or vaccinations. Every donor was a Caucasian adult living in Nashville, Tennessee, USA. After blood collection by leukapheresis, PBMCs were isolated using Ficoll-Histopaque density gradient centrifugation and then cryopreserved in the vapor phase of liquid nitrogen. Purity and quantity of every magnetically sorted T cell population were checked by analytical flow cytometry. From each sorted fraction, genomic DNA was isolated and quantified by UV absorbance on a Nanodrop 2000c. From the germline V gene (reference sequence), CDR1 is MNHEY and CDR2 is SMNVEV. From the cysteine up to the phenylalanine, the CDR3 has a length of 13 residues. This entry keeps only the CDR3 DNA: 39 bases, framed from base 1. The trim is 3 bases for V and 2 bases for J, with a gap of 8 bases between the germline ends.

In regard to this clone: Which antigen it targets is not known. No per-base quality is available; no much larger clone lies one base away. This CDR3 is also generated by other DNA sequences in the sample.

The sample taken for sequencing was naive CD8+ T cells from PBMCs. In light of the paper, this sample's cell subset or site label describes: CD45RA+CCR7+. The clonotype was recovered from a man between 18 and 29 years old in good health. Some clones in this sample may be carry-over from other donors' samples. The V gene is TRBV27 and the J gene is TRBJ2-7, with the identity of the D gene unclear. The CDR3 protein is CASSFGRAYEQYF. The nucleotide sequence reads TGTGCCAGCAGTTTTGGGCGAGCCTACGAGCAGTACTTC.